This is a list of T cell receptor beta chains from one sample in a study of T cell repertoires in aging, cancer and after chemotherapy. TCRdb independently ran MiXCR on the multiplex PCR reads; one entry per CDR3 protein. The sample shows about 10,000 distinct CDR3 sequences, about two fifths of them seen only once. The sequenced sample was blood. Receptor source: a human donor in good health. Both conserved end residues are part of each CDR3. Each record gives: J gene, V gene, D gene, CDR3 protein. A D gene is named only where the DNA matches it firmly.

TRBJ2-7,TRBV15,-,CATSRGLVGSYEQYF
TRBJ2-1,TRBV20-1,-,CSAQPGSAPNEQFF
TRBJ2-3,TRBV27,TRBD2,CATRTSGSPTSRTDTQYF
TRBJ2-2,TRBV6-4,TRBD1,CASSPGQAYTGELFF
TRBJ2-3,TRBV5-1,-,CASSQQGPDTQYF
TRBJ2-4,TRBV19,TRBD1,CASSLFRDSLAKNIQYF
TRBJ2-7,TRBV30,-,CAWSLGGSYEQYF
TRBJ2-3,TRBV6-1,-,CASSPRASAADTQYF
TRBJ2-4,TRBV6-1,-,CASSEGATNIQYF
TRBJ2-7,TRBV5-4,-,CASSLGGLEQYF
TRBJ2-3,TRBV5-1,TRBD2,CASSWGGEVTDTQYF
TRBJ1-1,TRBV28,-,CASHAMNTEAFF
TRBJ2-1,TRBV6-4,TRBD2,CASSETSGSNEQFF
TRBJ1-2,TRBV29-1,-,CSVDGEWGYTF
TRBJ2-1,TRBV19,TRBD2,CASSKLAGGPGAQFF
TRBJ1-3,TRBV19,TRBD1,CASSRRDRLLGNTIYF
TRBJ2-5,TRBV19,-,CASSIDETQYF
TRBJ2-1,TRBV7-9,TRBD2,CASSLGGLAGVGEQFF
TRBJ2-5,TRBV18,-,CASSPLAGRETQYF
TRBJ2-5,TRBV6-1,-,CASSEAGITSPQETQYF
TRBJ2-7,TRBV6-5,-,CASSYSGAGSSYEQYF
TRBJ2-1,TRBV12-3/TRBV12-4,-,CASSLTGGSGNEQFF
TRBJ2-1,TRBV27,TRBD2,CASSLRGVHEQFF
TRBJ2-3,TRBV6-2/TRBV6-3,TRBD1,CASSYEFGQGWTDTQYF
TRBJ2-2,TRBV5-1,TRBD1,CASSLAIRTGGGGELFF